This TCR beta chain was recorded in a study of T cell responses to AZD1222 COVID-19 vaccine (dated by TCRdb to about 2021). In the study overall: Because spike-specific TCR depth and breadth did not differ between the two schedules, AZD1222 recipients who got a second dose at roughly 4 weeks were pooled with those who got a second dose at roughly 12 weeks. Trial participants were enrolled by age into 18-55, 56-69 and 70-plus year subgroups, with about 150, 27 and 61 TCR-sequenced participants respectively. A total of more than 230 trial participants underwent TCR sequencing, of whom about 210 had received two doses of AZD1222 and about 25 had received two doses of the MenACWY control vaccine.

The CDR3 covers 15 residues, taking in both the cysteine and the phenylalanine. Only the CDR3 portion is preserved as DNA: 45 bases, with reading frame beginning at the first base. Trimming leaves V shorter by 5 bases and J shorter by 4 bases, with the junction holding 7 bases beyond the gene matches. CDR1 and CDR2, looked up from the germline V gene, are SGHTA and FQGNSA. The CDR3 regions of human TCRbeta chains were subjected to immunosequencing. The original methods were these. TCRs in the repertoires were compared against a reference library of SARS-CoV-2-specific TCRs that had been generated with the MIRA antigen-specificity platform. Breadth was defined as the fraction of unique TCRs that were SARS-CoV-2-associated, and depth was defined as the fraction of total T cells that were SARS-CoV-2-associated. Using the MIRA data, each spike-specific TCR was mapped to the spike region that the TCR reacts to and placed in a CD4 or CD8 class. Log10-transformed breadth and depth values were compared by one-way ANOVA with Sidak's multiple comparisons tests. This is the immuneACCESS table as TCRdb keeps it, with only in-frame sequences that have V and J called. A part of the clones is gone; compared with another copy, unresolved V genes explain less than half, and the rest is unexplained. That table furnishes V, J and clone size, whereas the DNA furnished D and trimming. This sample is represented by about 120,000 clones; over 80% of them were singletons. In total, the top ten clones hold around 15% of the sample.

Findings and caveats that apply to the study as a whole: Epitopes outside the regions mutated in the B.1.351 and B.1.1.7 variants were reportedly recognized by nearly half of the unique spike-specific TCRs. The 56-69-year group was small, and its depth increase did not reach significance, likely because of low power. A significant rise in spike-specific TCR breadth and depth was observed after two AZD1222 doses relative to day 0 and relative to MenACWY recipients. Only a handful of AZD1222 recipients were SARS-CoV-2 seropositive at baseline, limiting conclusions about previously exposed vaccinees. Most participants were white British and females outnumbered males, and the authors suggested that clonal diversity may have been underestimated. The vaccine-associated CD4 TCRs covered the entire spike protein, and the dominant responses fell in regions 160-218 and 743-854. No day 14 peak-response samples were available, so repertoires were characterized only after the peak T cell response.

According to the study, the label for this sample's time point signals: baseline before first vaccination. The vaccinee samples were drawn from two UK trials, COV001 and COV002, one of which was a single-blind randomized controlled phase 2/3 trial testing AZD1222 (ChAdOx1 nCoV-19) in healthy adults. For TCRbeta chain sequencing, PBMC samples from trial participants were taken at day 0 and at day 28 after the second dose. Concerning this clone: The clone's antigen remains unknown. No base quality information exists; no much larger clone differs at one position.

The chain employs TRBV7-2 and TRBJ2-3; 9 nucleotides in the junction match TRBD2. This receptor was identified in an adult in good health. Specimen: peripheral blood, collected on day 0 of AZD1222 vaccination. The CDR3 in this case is CASSDSGGRSDTQYF. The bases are TGTGCCAGCAGCGATAGCGGGGGCCGATCAGATACGCAGTATTTT.